This T cell receptor (beta chain) stems from a study of cytomegalovirus exposure and HLA in healthy donors. Comment on this clone: The antigen is unknown.

The PCR ran on 60 Vbeta and 13 Jbeta primers. Libraries were prepared by immunoSEQ multiplex PCR; TCRdb keeps only in-frame clonotypes and omits some of them. With roughly 190,000 clones in the sample, the ten largest clones hold 6.5%. Study-wide findings and caveats: Most TCR sequences were rare, but some public TCRs occurred in many donors. The study designated some 180 TCR beta chains cytomegalovirus-associated. In vitro data verified a few CMV-associated chains as specific for CMV antigens.

CDR1 and CDR2 from the germline V gene are SQVTM and ANQGSEA. The CDR3 runs 11 residues. V lost 6 bases to trimming and J lost 8 bases, with 13 bases between them. The chain carries TRBV29-1 and TRBJ1-2; D remains unclear. Sequenced: PBMCs. The source is a man under 40 in good health and CMV-seronegative. The CDR3 here is CSVEEAAGYTF. CDR3 DNA: TGCAGCGTCGAGGAAGCGGCCGGCTACACCTTC.